The 21 T cell receptor beta chains below all came from one sample that was sequenced in a study of beta chain features in type 1 diabetes (dated by TCRdb to between 2017 and 2018). The library was obtained by the immunoSEQ multiplex PCR assay. All of the isolated RNA was reverse transcribed with the High Capacity cDNA Reverse Transcription Kit, so expressed TCRB transcripts were sequenced. What TCRdb holds here is the immuneACCESS table cut down to in-frame rearrangements. Part of the clones is not present; checked against another copy, under half of the missing clones reflect an unresolved V gene, and the others are unexplained. The sample contains approximately 300,000 clones, 8% to 13% of them found a single time. The ten largest make up approximately 0.016% of the sample. The sequenced sample was naive CD4+ T cells from blood. Reading the label with the study, this specimen's cell subset or site is: true naive CD4+ T cells. These receptors all stem from a woman in her twenties or thirties in good health.

The chain joins TRBV5-4 to TRBJ2-3; 11 bases fit TRBD2. The germline CDR1 and CDR2 sequences are SGHNT and YYREEE (reference sequence). Trimming cost V 4 bases and J 5 bases; bases outside gene matches: 12. CDR3 length: 17 amino acids. The CDR3 nucleotides read TGTGCCAGCAGCCTTACCGTACTAGCGGGAGTGGGAGATACGCAGTATTTT. The encoded protein is CASSLTVLAGVGDTQYF.

The chain links TRBV15 to TRBJ2-1; unclear D gene. Germline V CDR1 and CDR2: LNHNV, YYDKDF (reference sequence). Deletions cut 0 bases from V and 7 bases from J, with 13 bases between. This CDR3 has 15 residues. DNA for the CDR3: TGTGCCACCAGCAGAGATCGTGTGACTTCAAATGAGCAGTTCTTC. Amino acids: CATSRDRVTSNEQFF.

The gene calls are TRBV5-8 and TRBJ2-3; 16 nucleotides agree with TRBD2. Germline V lookup: CDR1 SGHTS, CDR2 YDEGEE. The CDR3 is made up of 15 amino acids. V gave up 7 bases and J gave up 6 bases; unmatched junction bases: 5. Written as DNA, the CDR3 is TGTGCCAGCTTGGGACTAGCGGGAGGGGTCGATACGCAGTATTTT. Translation: CASLGLAGGVDTQYF.

The chain joins TRBV19 to TRBJ2-7; 14 nucleotides align to TRBD2. CDR1 LNHDA and CDR2 SQIVND come from the germline V gene (reference sequence). The CDR3 loop spans 16 amino acids. With 6 bases clipped from V and 3 bases from J, the junction kept 7 bases outside the gene matches. This chain's CDR3 is CASRQTGTSGSYEQYF. DNA of the CDR3: TGTGCCAGTAGACAAACCGGGACTAGCGGGAGCTACGAGCAGTACTTC.

This clone was observed a handful of times. V is TRBV6-1 and J is TRBJ2-3; 8 positions match TRBD1. The germline V gene has CDR1 MNHNS and CDR2 SASEGT. V lost 8 bases and J lost 1; bases outside the gene matches: 8. This CDR3 is built from 15 residues. CDR3 DNA: TGTGCCAGCCTTCGTGGACAGGGCGGCACAGATACGCAGTATTTT. Encoded protein: CASLRGQGGTDTQYF.

The chain is built from TRBV20-1 and TRBJ2-3; unclear D gene. This CDR3 contains 11 residues. Germline loops: CDR1 DFQATT, CDR2 SNEGSKA (reference sequence). V was shortened by 3 bases and J by 6 bases, with 7 bases between the two germline ends. CDR3 DNA: TGCAGTGCTAGTTGGCAGGATACGCAGTATTTT. This codes for CSASWQDTQYF.

This clone showed up just a few times. This chain connects TRBV10-3 to TRBJ2-1; 10 bases align to TRBD2. CDR1 is ENHRY and CDR2 is SYGVKD in the germline V gene. The J segment lost 8 bases and the V segment lost 0 bases, leaving 10 bases of the junction unmatched. The CDR3 totals 17 residues. The CDR3: CAISESHGLAARDEQFF. For the CDR3, the DNA is TGTGCCATCAGTGAGTCCCATGGACTAGCGGCAAGGGATGAGCAGTTCTTC.

V usage is TRBV7-2 and J usage is TRBJ2-1, with 10 nucleotides matching TRBD2. CDR1 and CDR2 from the germline V gene are SGHTA and FQGNSA. The CDR3 runs to 16 residues. V gave up 4 bases and J gave up 8 bases; unmatched junction bases: 11. The CDR3 region is CASSSNLAGVRDEQFF. CDR3 DNA: TGTGCCAGCAGCTCTAACCTAGCGGGAGTACGGGATGAGCAGTTCTTC.

The chain links TRBV25-1 to TRBJ1-1; D is uncertain. Germline loops: CDR1 MGHDK, CDR2 SYGVNS. Between the trimmed V and J ends, which lost 8 bases and 4 bases, there was a span of 11 bases. This CDR3 spans 12 amino acids. The CDR3 DNA is TGTGCCAGCCTGGGCGCCAGCACTGAAGCTTTCTTT. Translating gives CASLGASTEAFF.

This clone was seen more than once but under ten times. The DNA is omitted, as the CDR3 cannot be located on it reliably, and the CDR3 follows TCRdb's listing. CDR3 region: CSVMVGQGALTF. The V call is TRBV29-1, the J call TRBJ1-2; TRBD1, the table's D call, lacks a check against the DNA. The CDR3 region is 12 residues in length, termini included. Germline V CDR1 and CDR2: SQVTM, ANQGSEA.

This clone occurred a few times. V and J are TRBV4-3 and TRBJ2-1; weak D call: TRBD1 (6 bases). The V gene's germline CDR1 is LGHNA and CDR2 YSLEER. Trimming removed 6 bases from V and 10 bases from J, with 10 bases in between. The CDR3 loop spans 11 amino acids. CDR3 sequence: CASRGDTEQFF. Written as DNA, the CDR3 is TGCGCCAGCAGGGGGGACACGGAGCAGTTCTTC.

In this sample, this clone turned up a few times. The chain combines TRBV18 with TRBJ2-7; 10 bases map to TRBD1. Germline V CDR1 and CDR2: KGHSH, LQKENI. Trimming at V came to 2 bases and at J to 0 bases, leaving 7 bases not matched to a gene. The CDR3 has 17 amino acids. The CDR3 sequence: CASSPGAGTGASYEQYF. The CDR3 bases are TGTGCCAGCTCACCAGGTGCCGGGACAGGGGCCTCCTACGAGCAGTACTTC.

This clone was observed a few times. This chain joins TRBV6-6 and TRBJ1-1; D may be TRBD1 (6 bases). CDR1 MNHNY and CDR2 SVGAGI come from the germline V gene (reference sequence). Trimming removed 9 bases at V and 4 bases at J, with 21 bases between. The CDR3 extends over 15 amino acids. Here the CDR3 reads CASTYIGGLRTEAFF. CDR3 coding DNA: TGTGCCAGTACTTACATCGGGGGGCTTCGCACTGAAGCTTTCTTT.

The table lists this clone with a few counts. This sequence joins TRBV30 and TRBJ1-5, with D perhaps TRBD1 (5 bases). Germline CDR1 is GTSNPN and CDR2 is SVGIG (reference sequence). CDR3 size: 16 residues. With 0 bases removed from V and 0 bases from J, the gap between germline ends came to 12 bases. CDR3 protein: CAWSVGGGGSNQPQHF. DNA of the CDR3: TGTGCCTGGAGTGTGGGGGGGGGTGGTAGCAATCAGCCCCAGCATTTT.

This clone was seen a handful of times. The chain links TRBV19 to TRBJ2-7; 8 bases agree with TRBD1. From germline, CDR1 is LNHDA and CDR2 SQIVND (reference sequence). J was trimmed by 3 bases and V by 7 bases; bases with no gene match: 2. The CDR3 extends over 12 amino acids. The CDR3 spells CASTGQGYEQYF. CDR3 DNA: TGTGCCAGTACTGGACAGGGCTACGAGCAGTACTTC.

This clone was detected a few times. The chain uses TRBV10-3 and TRBJ2-5; 10 bases line up with TRBD2. The CDR3 runs to 14 residues. The V segment lost 8 bases and the J segment 2 bases; nucleotides outside the gene matches: 5. Germline V CDR1 and CDR2: ENHRY, SYGVKD. CDR3 nucleotides: TGTGCCATCGGCTCTAGCGGGAGACAAGAGACCCAGTACTTC. It is translated as CAIGSSGRQETQYF.

The V gene is TRBV27, the J gene TRBJ2-1, with 9 bases aligning to TRBD2. The CDR3 has 11 residues. Per the germline V gene, CDR1 is MNHEY and CDR2 is SMNVEV (reference sequence). Losses at the gene ends were 5 bases for V and 15 bases for J; bases not matched to a gene: 5. The CDR3 nucleotides read TGTGCCAGCAGTACCGGGACTAGCCCGTTCTTC. Protein product: CASSTGTSPFF.

This chain joins TRBV28 and TRBJ1-5; D unclear. This CDR3 spans 11 amino acids. Germline-derived CDR1 and CDR2 are MDHEN and SYDVKM. V was cut by 5 bases and J by 9 bases, with 8 bases left in between. CDR3 coding DNA: TGTGCCAGCAGTCCGAGCCGGCCCCAGCATTTT. Translated: CASSPSRPQHF.

The J gene is TRBJ2-6, the V gene TRBV19; 10 bases align to TRBD1. Trimming cost V 6 bases and J 1 base; bases outside gene matches: 0. Germline V gene data show CDR1 as LNHDA and CDR2 as SQIVND (reference sequence). This CDR3 comprises 15 residues. CDR3 DNA sequence: TGTGCCAGTAGGGACAGGGGGTCTGGGGCCAACGTCCTGACTTTC. It yields the protein CASRDRGSGANVLTF. Supplemented by reference TRBV19 and TRBJ2-6, the full variable domain reads DGGITQSPKYLFRKEGQNVTLSCEQNLNHDAMYWYRQDPGQGLRLIYYSQIVNDFQKGDIAEGYSVSREKKESFPLTVTSAQKNPTAFYLCASRDRGSGANVLTFGAGSRLTVL.

The chain is built from TRBV30 and TRBJ2-7, with D possibly being TRBD2 (6 bases). The CDR3 contains 13 residues. Germline lookup yields CDR1 GTSNPN and CDR2 SVGIG (reference sequence). V was shortened by 8 bases and J by 5 bases, with 19 bases between the two germline ends. CDR3 sequence: CAGLTGTADEQYF. CDR3 coding DNA: TGTGCCGGGTTAACCGGGACTGCCGACGAGCAGTACTTC.

This clone has more than one count but fewer than ten. The chain has TRBV10-3 and TRBJ2-1, with TRBD2 identical over 7 bases. CDR1 is ENHRY, CDR2 SYGVKD, per germline. The CDR3 is made up of 17 amino acids. The J segment lost 2 bases and the V segment lost 2 bases, leaving 9 bases of the junction unmatched. The chain's CDR3 is CAISEITRAGAYNEQFF. CDR3 nucleotides: TGTGCCATCAGTGAGATTACGAGGGCGGGAGCCTACAATGAGCAGTTCTTC.